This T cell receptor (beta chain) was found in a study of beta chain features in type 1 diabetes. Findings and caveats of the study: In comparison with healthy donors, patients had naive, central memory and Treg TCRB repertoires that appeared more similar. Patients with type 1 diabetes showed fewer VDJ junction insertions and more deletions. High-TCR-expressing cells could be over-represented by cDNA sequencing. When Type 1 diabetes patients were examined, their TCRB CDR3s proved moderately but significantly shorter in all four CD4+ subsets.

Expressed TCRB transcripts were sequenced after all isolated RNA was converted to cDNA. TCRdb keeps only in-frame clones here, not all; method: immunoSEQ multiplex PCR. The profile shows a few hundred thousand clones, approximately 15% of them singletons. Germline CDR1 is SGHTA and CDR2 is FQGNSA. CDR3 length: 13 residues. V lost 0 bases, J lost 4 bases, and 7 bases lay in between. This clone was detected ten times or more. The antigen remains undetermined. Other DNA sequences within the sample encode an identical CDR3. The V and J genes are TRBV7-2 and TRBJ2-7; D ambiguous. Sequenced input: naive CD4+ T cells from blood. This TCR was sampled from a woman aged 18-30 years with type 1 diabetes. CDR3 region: CASSLAGSYEQYV. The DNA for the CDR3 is TGTGCCAGCAGCTTAGCCGGGTCTTACGAGCAGTACGTC.